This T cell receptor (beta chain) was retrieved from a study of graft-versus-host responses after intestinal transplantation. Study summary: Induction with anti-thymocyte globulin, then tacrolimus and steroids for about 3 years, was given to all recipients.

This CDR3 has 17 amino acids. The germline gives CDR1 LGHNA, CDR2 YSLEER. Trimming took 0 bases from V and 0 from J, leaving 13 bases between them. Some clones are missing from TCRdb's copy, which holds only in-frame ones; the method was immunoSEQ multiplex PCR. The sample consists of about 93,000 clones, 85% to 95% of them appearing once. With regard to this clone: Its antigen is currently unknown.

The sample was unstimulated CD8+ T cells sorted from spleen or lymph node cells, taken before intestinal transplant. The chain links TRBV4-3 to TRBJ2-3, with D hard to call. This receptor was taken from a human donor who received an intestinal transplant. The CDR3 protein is CASSQEVYRLSTDTQYF. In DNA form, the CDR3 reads TGCGCCAGCAGCCAAGAAGTCTATAGATTAAGCACAGATACGCAGTATTTT.